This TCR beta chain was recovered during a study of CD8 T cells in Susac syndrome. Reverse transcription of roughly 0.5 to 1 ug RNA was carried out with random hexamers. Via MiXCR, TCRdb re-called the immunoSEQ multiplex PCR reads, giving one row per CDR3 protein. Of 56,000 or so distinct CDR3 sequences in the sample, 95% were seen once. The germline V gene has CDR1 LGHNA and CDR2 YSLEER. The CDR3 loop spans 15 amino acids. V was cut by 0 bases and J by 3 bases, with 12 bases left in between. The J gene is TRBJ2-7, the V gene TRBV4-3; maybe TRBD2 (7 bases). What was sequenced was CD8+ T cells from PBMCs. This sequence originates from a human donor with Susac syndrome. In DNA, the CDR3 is TGCGCCAGCAGCCAAGAGCAGGGGAGGGGCTACGAGCAGTACTTC. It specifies CASSQEQGRGYEQYF.